Described below is a single T cell receptor (beta chain) sequence and its context. This entry is derived from a study of radiotherapy plus CTLA-4 blockade in lung cancer. Across the whole study: Among all patients, more than 15% showed objective responses, while more than 25% had disease control.

This CDR3 has 14 amino acids. The ends lost 5 bases at V and 5 bases at J; junction bases unmatched: 8. Germline assignment: CDR1 MNHEY and CDR2 SMNVEV (reference sequence). Data came from immunoSEQ multiplex PCR; TCRdb stores just in-frame clones and leaves some out. This table holds about 62,000 clones, less than 85% found once. This TCR came from a human donor with non-small cell lung cancer who had a complete response to radiotherapy plus ipilimumab. This chain uses TRBV27 with TRBJ1-1; 7 bases fit TRBD1. The material sequenced was peripheral blood, taken from a patient treated with radiotherapy plus ipilimumab. The CDR3 DNA reads TGTGCCAGCAGTCCAGGGGACAGTTGGACTGAAGCTTTCTTT. Protein: CASSPGDSWTEAFF.